Presented here are 30 T cell receptor beta chains from one specimen sequenced in a study of shared clonotypes between healthy human individuals. Cells designated naive CD8 were CD45RO-negative and were positively selected for CCR7, with terminally differentiated effector memory CD45RA+ cells excluded. Clones were sequenced by immunoSEQ multiplex PCR, and TCRdb holds only the in-frame ones, with some missing. The sample yields approximately 2,000,000 clones, just under 95% seen once. Sequenced: naive CD8+ T cells from PBMCs. These receptors were obtained from a man between 18 and 35 years old in good health. Some clones in this sample may be carry-over from other donors' samples.

This chain uses TRBV19 with TRBJ2-7, with no clear D. V was pared by 6 bases and J by 9 bases, with 18 bases between. CDR3 length equals 13 residues. Germline CDR1 LNHDA, CDR2 SQIVND (reference sequence). CDR3 residues: CASSPGRTPRQYF. DNA of the CDR3: TGTGCCAGTAGCCCGGGTCGGACCCCTCGGCAGTACTTC.

The chain is built from TRBV25-1 and TRBJ1-4; maybe TRBD1 (5 bases). CDR3 length: 16 amino acids. V lost 6 bases and J 0 bases, leaving 14 bases between the germline ends. Germline-derived CDR1 and CDR2 are MGHDK and SYGVNS. In nucleotides, the CDR3 is TGTGCCAGCAGCGGCTTCGGGGCGACAACTAATGAAAAACTGTTTTTT. This encodes CASSGFGATTNEKLFF.

The gene calls are TRBV7-9 and TRBJ1-2; D gene ambiguous. This CDR3 has 14 amino acids. Germline CDR1 is SEHNR and CDR2 is FQNEAQ (reference sequence). V was cut by 5 bases and J by 4 bases, with 14 bases left in between. CDR3 protein: CASSPRPTRYGYTF. The CDR3 nucleotides are TGTGCCAGCAGCCCGAGGCCGACGCGCTATGGCTACACCTTC.

This chain joins TRBV27 and TRBJ2-3; 10 nucleotides agree with TRBD2. Germline V CDR1 and CDR2: MNHEY, SMNVEV (reference sequence). J gave up 4 bases and V 5 bases, and 12 bases lay outside the gene matches. The CDR3 totals 17 residues. CDR3 nucleotide sequence: TGTGCCAGCAGTCCCCGGGGGCCAGCGGGAGGGCCAGATACGCAGTATTTT. Residues: CASSPRGPAGGPDTQYF.

Only one count was recorded for this clone. This chain joins TRBV30 and TRBJ2-7; tentative D call: TRBD2 (5 bases). Trimming shortened V by 3 bases and J by 1 base, and 13 bases separated the two germline ends. The CDR3 covers 14 residues. The germline CDR1 and CDR2 sequences are GTSNPN and SVGIG (reference sequence). CDR3 amino acids: CAWREGPGSYEQYF. The CDR3 nucleotides are TGTGCCTGGAGAGAGGGCCCGGGTTCCTACGAGCAGTACTTC.

This chain links TRBV27 with TRBJ1-1, with 8 positions matching TRBD1. Trimming removed 5 bases from V and 4 bases from J; junction bases left unmatched: 9. Per germline, CDR1 MNHEY and CDR2 SMNVEV (reference sequence). This CDR3 spans 15 amino acids. The CDR3 is CASSTRTGKGTEAFF. DNA for the CDR3: TGTGCCAGCAGTACCCGGACAGGGAAGGGCACTGAAGCTTTCTTT.

The CDR3 region has the DNA TGTGCCAGCAGTGAAGGAGAGGGTCGACTTGGCTACACCTTC. Protein: CASSEGEGRLGYTF. This rearrangement joins TRBV6-1 to TRBJ1-2; no firm D call. This CDR3 comprises 14 residues. The ends were cut back, 1 base at V and 7 bases at J, with 13 bases in the middle. Germline loops: CDR1 MNHNS, CDR2 SASEGT.

Concerning this clone: The junction differs from germline at one of its ends, possibly a read error. The chain recombines TRBV6-1 with TRBJ1-5; D ambiguous. The germline V gene encodes CDR1 MNHNS and CDR2 SASEGT. CDR3 length: 16 residues. The CDR3 is CASSDDYYGSYQPQHF. CDR3 in DNA: TGTGCCAGCAGTGATGATTATTACGGTAGCTATCAGCCCCAGCATTTT.

The chain couples TRBV6-5 to TRBJ2-7, with a possible D match to TRBD1 (5 bases). This CDR3 has 14 amino acids. Trimming took 5 bases from V and 1 from J, leaving 12 bases between them. Per germline, CDR1 MNHEY and CDR2 SVGAGI. This CDR3 reads CASSVTGSSYEQYF. The DNA for the CDR3 is TGTGCCAGCAGTGTAACAGGAAGTTCCTACGAGCAGTACTTC.

This sequence joins TRBV30 and TRBJ2-7, with 9 bases identical to TRBD2. Germline V gene lookup returns CDR1 GTSNPN and CDR2 SVGIG (reference sequence). J was trimmed by 4 bases and V by 5 bases; bases with no gene match: 12. This CDR3 contains 15 residues. DNA for the CDR3: TGTGCCTGGGGTCGAGGGCGGGAGGGCCCATACGAGCAGTACTTC. It codes for CAWGRGREGPYEQYF. Using reference TRBV30 and TRBJ2-7 for the parts outside the CDR3, the full variable domain is SQTIHQWPATLVQPVGSPLSLECTVEGTSNPNLYWYRQAAGRGLQLLFYSVGIGQISSEVPQNLSASRPQDRQFILSSKKLLLSDSGFYLCAWGRGREGPYEQYFGPGTRLTVT.

The chain joins TRBV9 to TRBJ2-7; D unclear. CDR1 and CDR2 (germline): SGDLS, YYNGEE. This CDR3 is built from 15 residues. The V and J ends lost 2 bases and 1 base respectively, with 13 bases between them. The CDR3 sequence: CASSVSDLDSYEQYF. For the CDR3, the DNA is TGTGCCAGCAGCGTCTCAGATCTGGATTCCTACGAGCAGTACTTC.

The genes are TRBV4-3 and TRBJ2-7; a weak D match, TRBD2 (5 bases). Per the germline V gene, CDR1 is LGHNA and CDR2 is YSLEER. The length of the CDR3 is 16 residues. V was trimmed by 0 bases and J by 0 bases, leaving 12 bases between them. The CDR3 DNA reads TGCGCCAGCAGCCAAGATAGCGCCTTAAGCTCCTACGAGCAGTACTTC. Translation: CASSQDSALSSYEQYF.

This clone was counted a few times. The rearrangement joins TRBV30 to TRBJ1-1; TRBD1 matches 7 bases. J lost 0 bases, V lost 1 base, and 8 bases had no gene match. CDR3 length: 16 residues. Germline assignment: CDR1 GTSNPN and CDR2 SVGIG (reference sequence). The CDR3 region is CAWSAIGGTVNTEAFF. The DNA of the CDR3 is TGTGCCTGGAGTGCGATAGGGGGGACAGTGAACACTGAAGCTTTCTTT.

This clone was recorded once. This chain joins TRBV7-9 and TRBJ1-2; a weak D match, TRBD1 (5 bases). The CDR3 totals 13 residues. Trimming removed 3 bases at V and 3 bases at J, with 8 bases between. CDR1 is SEHNR and CDR2 is FQNEAQ in the germline V gene (reference sequence). The CDR3 loop is CASSFAGDYGYTF. Written as DNA, the CDR3 is TGTGCCAGCAGCTTTGCGGGGGACTATGGCTACACCTTC.

The chain links TRBV6-1 to TRBJ2-7; TRBD2 aligns across 9 bases. J lost 0 bases, V lost 2 bases, and 17 bases had no gene match. Germline V CDR1 and CDR2: MNHNS, SASEGT. The CDR3 is 20 residues long. In DNA, the CDR3 is TGTGCCAGCAGTGAAAGGGCCAACTACCGACTAGCGGTTAGCTCCTACGAGCAGTACTTC. Amino acid sequence: CASSERANYRLAVSSYEQYF.

The DNA for the CDR3 is TGTGCCAGTAGTATGGGACCGGGACAGGGACAGCCCCAGCATTTT. Its protein is CASSMGPGQGQPQHF. This sequence joins TRBV19 and TRBJ1-5; 9 bases fit TRBD1. CDR3 length: 15 residues. Germline trimming cut 3 bases from V and 7 bases from J; bases unmatched to any gene: 7. Germline-derived CDR1 and CDR2 are LNHDA and SQIVND (reference sequence). Full variable domain (remainder filled in from reference TRBV19 and TRBJ1-5): DGGITQSPKYLFRKEGQNVTLSCEQNLNHDAMYWYRQDPGQGLRLIYYSQIVNDFQKGDIAEGYSVSREKKESFPLTVTSAQKNPTAFYLCASSMGPGQGQPQHFGDGTRLSIL.

The chain recombines TRBV15 with TRBJ1-2, with TRBD1 matching over 9 bases. The germline CDR1 and CDR2 sequences are LNHNV and YYDKDF (reference sequence). CDR3 length: 14 amino acids. Losses at the gene ends were 2 bases for V and 6 bases for J; bases not matched to a gene: 4. The CDR3 DNA is TGTGCCACCAGCAGAAAAGGGACAGGGAATGGCTACACCTTC. Encoded protein: CATSRKGTGNGYTF. The full variable domain, its missing parts supplied by reference TRBV15 and TRBJ1-2, is DAMVIQNPRYQVTQFGKPVTLSCSQTLNHNVMYWYQQKSSQAPKLLFHYYDKDFNNEADTPDNFQSRRPNTSFCFLDIRSPGLGDTAMYLCATSRKGTGNGYTFGSGTRLTVV.

V usage is TRBV9 and J usage is TRBJ2-1; either TRBD1 or TRBD2 may supply D (5 bases each). Between the trimmed V and J ends, which lost 7 bases and 2 bases, there was a span of 13 bases. Germline loops: CDR1 SGDLS, CDR2 YYNGEE. The CDR3 spans 14 residues. This CDR3 is CASGNGGTYNEQFF. The CDR3 nucleotides are TGTGCCAGCGGAAATGGGGGTACCTACAATGAGCAGTTCTTC.

The gene calls are TRBV28 and TRBJ2-1, with D unclear. CDR1 MDHEN and CDR2 SYDVKM come from the germline V gene. With 3 bases removed from V and 8 bases from J, the gap between germline ends came to 26 bases. The CDR3 sequence is 18 residues long. CDR3 amino acids: CASSFKLPLGEGYDEQFF. CDR3 DNA: TGTGCCAGCAGTTTTAAATTACCCCTTGGAGAAGGGTATGATGAGCAGTTCTTC.

The chain recombines TRBV4-2 with TRBJ1-2; 7 bases match TRBD1. Trimming took 4 bases from V and 8 from J; bases not matched to a gene: 13. The CDR3 is 15 amino acids. Germline V gene lookup returns CDR1 LGHNA and CDR2 YNFKEQ. Here the CDR3 DNA reads TGTGCCAGCAGCCTCGGGACAGAAGAACACCCCGGCTACACCTTC. It is translated as CASSLGTEEHPGYTF.

The rearrangement joins TRBV5-4 to TRBJ1-2, with D tentatively TRBD1 (5 bases). With 0 bases removed from V and 4 bases from J, the gap between germline ends came to 13 bases. In germline, CDR1 is SGHNT, CDR2 YYREEE (reference sequence). This CDR3 region has 15 residues. Written as DNA, the CDR3 is TGTGCCAGCAGCTTGGTCGGGTGGGGGATCTATGGCTACACCTTC. This gives the protein CASSLVGWGIYGYTF.

This clone was seen just once. This chain joins TRBV15 and TRBJ2-3; tentatively, D is TRBD2 (6 bases). The CDR3 runs to 14 residues. Germline V gives CDR1 LNHNV, CDR2 YYDKDF (reference sequence). V dropped 3 bases and J dropped 6 bases, with 13 bases sitting between them. CDR3 in DNA: TGTGCCACCAGCAGGATAGCCCGGGGGGATACGCAGTATTTT. Protein product: CATSRIARGDTQYF.

The gene calls are TRBV6-5 and TRBJ1-2; unclear D gene. Germline CDR1 MNHEY, CDR2 SVGAGI. The CDR3 runs 15 residues. V gave up 0 bases and J gave up 7 bases, with 15 bases separating them. CDR3 nucleotide sequence: TGTGCCAGCAGTTACTCTGGCGATTTTCGCGGTGGCTACACCTTC. Encoded protein: CASSYSGDFRGGYTF.

This clone was observed once. The chain links TRBV7-9 to TRBJ2-5, with TRBD2 matching over 7 bases. CDR3 length: 15 amino acids. V lost 1 base to trimming and J lost 5 bases; unmatched junction nucleotides: 7. Per germline, CDR1 SEHNR and CDR2 FQNEAQ (reference sequence). The CDR3 bases are TGTGCCAGCAGCTTAGGGTTGCGGGAGATGGAGACCCAGTACTTC. Its protein product is CASSLGLREMETQYF.

The V and J genes are TRBV7-9 and TRBJ2-7; 9 bases match TRBD1. Germline CDR1 SEHNR, CDR2 FQNEAQ (reference sequence). Unmatched junction bases numbered 12, after V lost 5 bases and J lost 4 bases. The CDR3 covers 16 residues. CDR3 amino acids: CASSVTRGTGKYEQYF. Here the CDR3 DNA reads TGTGCCAGCAGCGTTACTCGCGGGACAGGGAAATACGAGCAGTACTTC.

This clone was seen a handful of times. The junction and the germline gene differ at one end; a read error may be behind it. The chain is built from TRBV7-8 and TRBJ2-7; 9 bases align to TRBD1. CDR3 length equals 12 residues. From germline, CDR1 is SGHVS and CDR2 FQNEAQ. CDR3 coding DNA: TGTGCCAGCAGCTCGACCCCGGGACAGGGTGACTTC. Residues: CASSSTPGQGDF.

The chain has TRBV4-2 and TRBJ2-5; 12 nucleotides match TRBD2. CDR1 is LGHNA, CDR2 YNFKEQ, per germline. J gave up 1 base and V 0 bases, and 6 bases lay outside the gene matches. The CDR3 is 18 amino acids. CDR3 nucleotides: TGTGCCAGCAGCCAAGACCGGCTAGCGGGGGGGATCCAAGAGACCCAGTACTTC. Translation gives CASSQDRLAGGIQETQYF.

Concerning this clone itself: The sample carries other DNA sequences with the same CDR3. This chain links TRBV7-2 with TRBJ2-2; 15 nucleotides line up with TRBD2. The germline CDR1 and CDR2 sequences are SGHTA and FQGNSA. The V and J ends lost 4 bases and 5 bases, in that order; junction bases with no gene match: 5. The CDR3 spans 17 residues. CDR3 amino acids: CASSSGLAGGYTGELFF. CDR3 nucleotides: TGTGCCAGCAGCTCGGGACTAGCGGGAGGATATACCGGGGAGCTGTTTTTT.

The V gene is TRBV4-2, the J gene TRBJ2-2; no firm D call. V lost 4 bases to trimming and J lost 1 base, with 16 bases between them. CDR1 and CDR2 from the germline V gene are LGHNA and YNFKEQ. The CDR3 length is 17 residues. In nucleotides, the CDR3 is TGTGCCAGCAGCCCCGGACCCCGTAGAGAGAACACCGGGGAGCTGTTTTTT. It specifies CASSPGPRRENTGELFF.

This sequence joins TRBV27 and TRBJ1-4; the D gene is possibly TRBD1 (5 bases). V was trimmed by 5 bases and J by 8 bases, leaving 18 bases between them. The CDR3 consists of 15 residues. Germline loops: CDR1 MNHEY, CDR2 SMNVEV (reference sequence). The CDR3 sequence is CASSPWAGQREKLFF. CDR3 coding DNA: TGTGCCAGCAGTCCCTGGGCAGGGCAAAGGGAAAAACTGTTTTTT. The entire variable domain, with the rest obtained from reference TRBV27 and TRBJ1-4, is as follows: EAQVTQNPRYLITVTGKKLTVTCSQNMNHEYMSWYRQDPGLGLRQIYYSMNVEVTDKGDVPEGYKVSRKEKRNFPLILESPSPNQTSLYFCASSPWAGQREKLFFGSGTQLSVL.